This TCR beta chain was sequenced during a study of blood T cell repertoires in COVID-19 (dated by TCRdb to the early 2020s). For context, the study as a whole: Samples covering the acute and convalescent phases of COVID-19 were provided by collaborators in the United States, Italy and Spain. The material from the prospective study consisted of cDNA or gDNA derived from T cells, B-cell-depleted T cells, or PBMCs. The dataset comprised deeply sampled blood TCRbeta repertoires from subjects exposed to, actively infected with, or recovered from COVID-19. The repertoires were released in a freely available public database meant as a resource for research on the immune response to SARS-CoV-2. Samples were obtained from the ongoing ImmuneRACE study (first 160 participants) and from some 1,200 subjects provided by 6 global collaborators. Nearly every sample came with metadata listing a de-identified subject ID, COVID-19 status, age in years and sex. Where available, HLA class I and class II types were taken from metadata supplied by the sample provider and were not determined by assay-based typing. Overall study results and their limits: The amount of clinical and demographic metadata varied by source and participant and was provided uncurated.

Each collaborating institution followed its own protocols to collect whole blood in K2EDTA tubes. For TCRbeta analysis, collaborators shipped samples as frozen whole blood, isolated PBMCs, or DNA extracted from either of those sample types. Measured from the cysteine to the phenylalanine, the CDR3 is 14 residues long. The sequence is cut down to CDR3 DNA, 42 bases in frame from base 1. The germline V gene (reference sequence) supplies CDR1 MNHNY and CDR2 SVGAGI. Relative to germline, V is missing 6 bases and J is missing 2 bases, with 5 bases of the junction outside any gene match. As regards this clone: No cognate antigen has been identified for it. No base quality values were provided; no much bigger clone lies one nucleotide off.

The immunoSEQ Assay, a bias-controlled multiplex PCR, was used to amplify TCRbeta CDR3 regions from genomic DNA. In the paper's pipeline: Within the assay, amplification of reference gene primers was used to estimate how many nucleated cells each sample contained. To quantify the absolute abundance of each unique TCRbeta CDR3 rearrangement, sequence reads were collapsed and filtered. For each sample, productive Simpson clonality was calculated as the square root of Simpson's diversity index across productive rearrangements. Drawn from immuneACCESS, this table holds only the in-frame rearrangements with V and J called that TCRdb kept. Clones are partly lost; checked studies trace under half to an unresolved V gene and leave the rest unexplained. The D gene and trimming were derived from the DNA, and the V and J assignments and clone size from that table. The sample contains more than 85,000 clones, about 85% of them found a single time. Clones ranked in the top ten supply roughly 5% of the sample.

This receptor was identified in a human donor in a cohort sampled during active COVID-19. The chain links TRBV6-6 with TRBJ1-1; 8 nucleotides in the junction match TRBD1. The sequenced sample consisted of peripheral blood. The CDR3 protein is CASRSQGANTEAFF. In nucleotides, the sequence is TGTGCCAGCAGGAGCCAGGGGGCTAACACTGAAGCTTTCTTT.